The clone carrying this TCR beta chain was found once. Antigen specificity is unknown. These data originate in a study of blood T cells in healthy people across ages. Study conclusions and caveats: Long-lived donors carried more naive CD4+ cells and greater diversity than aged donors.

CDR3 length: 13 amino acids. Trimming removed 7 bases from V and 7 bases from J, with 11 bases in between. Germline CDR1 SNHLY, CDR2 FYNNEI. The sample, about 9.2 milliliters of peripheral blood, was drawn from each donor. Total RNA extracted from each sample amounted to at least 6 micrograms. Alongside a J-beta primer mix, a sample-barcoded 5' primer served in a second PCR lasting about 7 to 11 cycles. A tag from a template-switch adaptor with 12 random nucleotides marked each cDNA molecule. TCRdb re-derived calls from the 5' RACE reads in MiXCR, one entry per CDR3 protein. The sample yields under 2,000,000 distinct CDR3 sequences, 40% to 55% seen once.

Sequences were obtained from blood. This receptor was identified in a woman in her thirties or forties in good health. V and J are TRBV2 and TRBJ1-6; D might be TRBD1 (5 bases). CDR3 sequence: CASTGRLNSPLHF. The CDR3 nucleotides are TGTGCCAGCACGGGACGGCTCAATTCACCCCTCCACTTT.